This is a list of T cell receptor beta chains from one sample in a study of cytomegalovirus exposure and HLA in healthy donors. Libraries were prepared by immunoSEQ multiplex PCR; TCRdb keeps only in-frame clonotypes and omits some of them. The sample shows roughly 140,000 clones, approximately 80% of them seen only once. The sample comprised PBMCs. These receptors came from a male donor in good health and CMV-seronegative. Both conserved end residues are part of each CDR3. Each record gives: clone size, J gene, V gene, D gene, CDR3 protein, CDR3 DNA. A D gene is named only where the DNA matches it firmly. Clone size is given for some rows only: seen once, a few or many times, or a class if the clone is expanded.

>-|TRBJ2-1|TRBV29-1|TRBD2
CSSNGLAGSNEQFF
TGCAGCTCGAACGGGCTAGCGGGGTCCAATGAGCAGTTCTTC
>few|TRBJ2-2|TRBV5-1|-
CASSLGTGTGELFF
TGCGCCAGCAGCTTGGGTACGGGAACCGGGGAGCTGTTTTTT
>once|TRBJ1-3|TRBV27|-
CASSLRGAYGNTIYF
TGTGCCAGCAGTTTACGGGGGGCTTATGGAAACACCATATATTTT
>-|TRBJ1-1|TRBV7-2|-
CASSSQKYGTGNTEAFF
TGTGCCAGCAGCTCTCAGAAGTATGGTACGGGGAACACTGAAGCTTTCTTT
>-|TRBJ1-2|TRBV13|-
CASTRGHAVHGYTF
TGTGCCAGCACCCGAGGGCACGCGGTCCATGGCTACACCTTC
>-|TRBJ2-3|TRBV11-2|-
CASRSLSTDTQYF
TGTGCCAGCAGAAGCCTTAGCACAGATACGCAGTATTTT
>-|TRBJ2-3|TRBV7-2|TRBD2
CASSFGGGAQYF
TGTGCCAGCAGCTTTGGCGGGGGAGCGCAGTATTTT
>few|TRBJ1-2|TRBV6-1|-
CASSELATDYGYTF
TGTGCCAGCAGTGAACTTGCGACAGATTATGGCTACACCTTC
>-|TRBJ1-1|TRBV5-5|TRBD1
CASRPSGGTGYTEAFF
TGTGCCAGCAGGCCCTCCGGGGGGACAGGGTACACTGAAGCTTTCTTT
>-|TRBJ2-1|TRBV9|-
CASSADLYNEQFF
TGTGCCAGCAGCGCAGACTTATACAATGAGCAGTTCTTC
>-|TRBJ2-1|TRBV6-1|TRBD1
CASRDRGSHNEQFF
TGTGCCAGCAGGGACAGGGGCTCCCACAATGAGCAGTTCTTC
>-|TRBJ1-1|TRBV5-1|-
CASRHGGAAEAFF
TGCGCCAGCAGGCACGGGGGGGCGGCTGAAGCTTTCTTT
>few|TRBJ2-1|TRBV6-5|TRBD2
CASSLRLAGADEQFF
TGTGCCAGCAGTTTAAGGCTAGCGGGGGCAGATGAGCAGTTCTTC
>-|TRBJ2-3|TRBV19|TRBD1
CASSRRQGRDTQYF
TGTGCCAGCAGCCGACGACAGGGGAGAGATACGCAGTATTTT
>-|TRBJ1-1|TRBV18|TRBD1
CASSPPQTGISTEAFF
TGTGCCAGCTCACCACCCCAGACAGGGATCTCCACTGAAGCTTTCTTT
>few|TRBJ1-1|TRBV27|-
CASKSGNTEAFF
TGTGCCAGCAAGAGCGGGAACACTGAAGCTTTCTTT
>few|TRBJ1-6|TRBV29-1|TRBD1
CSVSEGAENSPLHF
TGCAGCGTCTCTGAGGGGGCCGAGAATTCACCCCTCCACTTT
>-|TRBJ1-3|TRBV5-1|-
CASSLERGGNTIYF
TGCGCCAGCAGCTTGGAGCGGGGGGGAAACACCATATATTTT
>-|TRBJ1-1|TRBV4-3|-
CASSLQQGITEAFF
TGCGCCAGCAGCCTGCAGCAGGGAATCACTGAAGCTTTCTTT
>-|TRBJ2-7|TRBV27|-
CASSLYRVGDTTYEQYF
TGTGCCAGCAGCCTGTATAGGGTGGGGGACACTACCTACGAGCAGTACTTC
>-|TRBJ2-7|TRBV7-2|TRBD2
CASSLGGGKTYEQYF
TGTGCCAGCAGCTTAGGGGGGGGGAAGACCTACGAGCAGTACTTC
>-|TRBJ1-5|TRBV6-6|TRBD1
CASKGGTGNQPQHF
TGTGCCAGCAAAGGGGGCACGGGCAATCAGCCCCAGCATTTT
>-|TRBJ1-2|TRBV10-2|-
CASTDRPYGYTF
TGCGCCAGCACAGACAGGCCCTATGGCTACACCTTC
>-|TRBJ2-1|TRBV11-2|-
CASSLASGNNEQFF
TGTGCCAGCAGCTTAGCGAGCGGTAACAATGAGCAGTTCTTC
>-|TRBJ2-4|TRBV9|TRBD2
CASSPRTSGGSPIQYF
TGTGCCAGCAGCCCGAGGACTAGCGGGGGGAGTCCCATTCAGTACTTC
>-|TRBJ1-5|TRBV2|-
CASSPWTRGDQPQHF
TGTGCCAGCAGCCCCTGGACACGGGGGGATCAGCCCCAGCATTTT
>-|TRBJ1-6|TRBV28|TRBD1
CASRSTGGFNSPLHF
TGTGCCAGCAGATCAACAGGGGGGTTTAATTCACCCCTCCACTTT
>few|TRBJ2-4|TRBV7-3|-
CASSLNSGKGNIQYF
TGTGCCAGCAGCTTAAATTCTGGGAAGGGGAACATTCAGTACTTC
>once|TRBJ1-5|TRBV19|TRBD1
CASSTGGPVMAQHF
TGTGCCAGTAGTACAGGGGGCCCCGTTATGGCCCAGCATTTT
>few|TRBJ1-1|TRBV4-3|-
CASSQDRGGEAFF
TGCGCCAGCAGCCAAGATCGGGGTGGGGAAGCTTTCTTT
>-|TRBJ2-5|TRBV6-6|-
CASSRGVGETQYF
TGTGCCAGCAGTCGCGGGGTTGGGGAGACCCAGTACTTC
>-|TRBJ2-7|TRBV7-6|TRBD2
CASSLLAGVTYEQYF
TGTGCCAGCAGCTTGCTAGCGGGGGTAACCTACGAGCAGTACTTC
>-|TRBJ1-1|TRBV28|-
CASSQTGTEAFF
TGTGCCAGCAGTCAGACAGGCACTGAAGCTTTCTTT
>-|TRBJ2-3|TRBV4-3|TRBD2
CASSPPGVAGEDTQYF
TGCGCCAGCAGCCCGCCCGGGGTAGCGGGGGAAGATACGCAGTATTTT
>-|TRBJ1-2|TRBV27|TRBD1
CASSSWAGGEYGYTF
TGTGCCAGCAGTTCCTGGGCAGGGGGCGAGTATGGCTACACCTTC
>-|TRBJ1-5|TRBV6-6|-
CASRFGGDNQPQHF
TGTGCCAGCCGATTTGGGGGGGACAATCAGCCCCAGCATTTT
>-|TRBJ2-4|TRBV19|TRBD1
CASSSQRDRQQYF
TGTGCCAGTAGTAGTCAACGGGACAGGCAACAGTACTTC
>-|TRBJ2-6|TRBV4-3|TRBD1
CASSQDPGTGGFGANVLTF
TGCGCCAGCAGCCAAGACCCCGGGACAGGGGGTTTCGGGGCCAACGTCCTGACTTTC
>-|TRBJ1-3|TRBV5-1|-
CASSRDTQRGNTIYF
TGCGCCAGCAGTCGGGACACTCAAAGGGGAAACACCATATATTTT
>few|TRBJ1-2|TRBV4-1|-
CASSQEPQGWSTF
TGCGCCAGCAGCCAAGAACCCCAGGGGTGGAGTACCTTC
>-|TRBJ2-5|TRBV29-1|-
CSVQGSFYQETQYF
TGCAGCGTTCAGGGCAGTTTCTACCAAGAGACCCAGTACTTC
>-|TRBJ1-2|TRBV29-1|-
CSVEGAGGYTF
TGCAGCGTTGAAGGGGCGGGGGGCTACACCTTC
>-|TRBJ2-3|TRBV25-1|-
CASSTRTSSTDTQYF
TGTGCCAGCAGTACCCGGACATCCAGCACAGATACGCAGTATTTT
>few|TRBJ2-3|TRBV29-1|TRBD1
CSAWGTGQRVTQYF
TGCAGCGCTTGGGGGACAGGGCAAAGGGTTACGCAGTATTTT
>once|TRBJ1-1|TRBV7-9|TRBD1
CASSLATGGDPEAFF
TGTGCCAGCAGCTTAGCAACAGGGGGGGACCCTGAAGCTTTCTTT
>-|TRBJ2-3|TRBV5-1|-
CASSPRRAGGTDTQYF
TGCGCCAGCAGCCCCCGCCGGGCAGGGGGCACAGATACGCAGTATTTT
>few|TRBJ1-1|TRBV29-1|-
CSVEVSRGTEAFF
TGCAGCGTTGAAGTTTCCAGGGGCACTGAAGCTTTCTTT